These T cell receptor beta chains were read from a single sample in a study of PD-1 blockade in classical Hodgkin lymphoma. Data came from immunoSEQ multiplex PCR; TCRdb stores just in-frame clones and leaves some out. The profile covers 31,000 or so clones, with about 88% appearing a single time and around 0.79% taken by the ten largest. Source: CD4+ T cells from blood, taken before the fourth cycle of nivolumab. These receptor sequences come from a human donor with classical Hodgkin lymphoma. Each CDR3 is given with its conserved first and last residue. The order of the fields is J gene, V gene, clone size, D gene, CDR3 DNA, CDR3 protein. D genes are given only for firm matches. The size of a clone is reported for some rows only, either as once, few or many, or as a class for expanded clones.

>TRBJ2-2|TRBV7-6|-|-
TGTGCCAGCAGCTTATCGAGCAGGGGAAACACCGGGGAGCTGTTTTTT
CASSLSSRGNTGELFF
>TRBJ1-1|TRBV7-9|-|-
TGTGCCAGCAGCTTAGACTTGGGCGTTGTGACTGAAGCTTTCTTT
CASSLDLGVVTEAFF
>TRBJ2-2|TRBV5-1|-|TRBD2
TGCGCCAGCAGCTTAGCGGGGGGGCGAACCGGGGAGCTGTTTTTT
CASSLAGGRTGELFF
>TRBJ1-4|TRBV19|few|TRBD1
TGTGCCAGTAGCAACCCAGGGGGCGCGGAGACTAATGAAAAACTGTTTTTT
CASSNPGGAETNEKLFF
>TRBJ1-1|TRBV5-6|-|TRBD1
TGTGCCAGCAGCCTGGGACAGGAAAAAGCTTTCTTT
CASSLGQEKAFF
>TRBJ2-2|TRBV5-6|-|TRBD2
TGTGCCAGCAGCTTGGGAGCGGGAGGTTCCGGGGAGCTGTTTTTT
CASSLGAGGSGELFF
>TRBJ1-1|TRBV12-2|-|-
TGTGCAAGTCGCCGACCTCCTCACAGGAGATCGAACACTGAAGCTTTCTTT
CASRRPPHRRSNTEAFF
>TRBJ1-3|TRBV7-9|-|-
TGTGCCAGCAGCTTAGCGCTACAGCACCTCTCTGGAAACACCATATATTTT
CASSLALQHLSGNTIYF
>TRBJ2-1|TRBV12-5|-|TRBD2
TGTGCTAGTGGTTTGCGTAGCGGGGGGTACAATGAGCAGTTCTTC
CASGLRSGGYNEQFF
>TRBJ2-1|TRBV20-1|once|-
TGCAGTGCTAGAAAGGAGGTTGAGCAGTTCTTC
CSARKEVEQFF
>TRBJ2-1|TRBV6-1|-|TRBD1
TGTGCCACCCGCCCCGGGACAGGGTCGAATGAGCAGTTCTTC
CATRPGTGSNEQFF
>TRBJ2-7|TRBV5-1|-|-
TGCGCCAGCAGCTTGTCCGGGCCCTACGAGCAGTACTTC
CASSLSGPYEQYF
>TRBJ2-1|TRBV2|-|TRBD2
TGTGCCAGCAGTGAAGCAAAAGGGTTCCCCGAGACTAGCGGGGTGTACAATGAGCAGTTCTTC
CASSEAKGFPETSGVYNEQFF
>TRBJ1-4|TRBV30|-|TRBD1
TGTGCCTGGAGTCGAGACAGGGTCAATGAAAAACTGTTTTTT
CAWSRDRVNEKLFF
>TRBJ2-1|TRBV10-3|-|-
TGTGCCATCAGTGCGGACAATGAGCAGTTCTTC
CAISADNEQFF
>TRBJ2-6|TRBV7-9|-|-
TGTGCCAGCAGCTTTAGGCCGGCTGGGGCCAACGTCCTGACTTTC
CASSFRPAGANVLTF
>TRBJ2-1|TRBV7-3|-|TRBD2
TGTGCCAGCAGCCTAATACTAGCGGGGGGAAAGCAGTTCTTC
CASSLILAGGKQFF